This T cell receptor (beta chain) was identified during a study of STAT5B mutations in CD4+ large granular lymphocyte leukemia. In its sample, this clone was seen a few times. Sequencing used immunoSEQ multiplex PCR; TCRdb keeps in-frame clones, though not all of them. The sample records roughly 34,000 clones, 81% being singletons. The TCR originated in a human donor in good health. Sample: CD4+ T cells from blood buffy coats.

DNA of the CDR3: TGTGCCAGCCGGCCGGAAGCGGGACTCGGCTACGAGCAGTACTTC. The encoded protein is CASRPEAGLGYEQYF. The chain carries TRBV6-5 and TRBJ2-7; 7 nucleotides agree with TRBD2. Germline CDR1 and CDR2: MNHEY and SVGAGI. V was pared by 8 bases and J by 3 bases, with 13 bases of the junction left unmatched. This CDR3 has 15 residues.